A selection of T cell receptor beta chains follows, all from one sample in a study of shared clonotypes between healthy human individuals. Libraries were prepared by immunoSEQ multiplex PCR; TCRdb keeps only in-frame clonotypes and omits some of them. The data contain about 450,000 clones, less than 80% of them seen just once; the ten biggest clones take up roughly 12%. The sample was PBMCs. These TCRs come from a woman aged 40 to 50 in good health. Some clones in this sample may be carry-over from other donors' samples. Both conserved end residues are trimmed from each CDR3. A D gene is named only where the DNA matches it firmly.

j_call: TRBJ2-2
v_call: TRBV7-8
d_call: TRBD1
cdr3_aa: ASSLPRDRENTGELF

j_call: TRBJ2-7
v_call: TRBV13
d_call: TRBD2
cdr3_aa: ASRRGGRAYEQY

j_call: TRBJ2-7
v_call: TRBV28
d_call: .
cdr3_aa: ASSSDSSYEQY

j_call: TRBJ2-5
v_call: TRBV11-1
d_call: .
cdr3_aa: ASSLDRETQY

j_call: TRBJ1-2
v_call: TRBV2
d_call: .
cdr3_aa: ASRIADGYGYT

j_call: TRBJ2-3
v_call: TRBV5-1
d_call: TRBD2
cdr3_aa: ASSRVGLAGYSLDYRGTDTQY

j_call: TRBJ1-5
v_call: TRBV7-8
d_call: TRBD1
cdr3_aa: ASSPLGGTGSQYSNQPQH

j_call: TRBJ2-7
v_call: TRBV4-1
d_call: .
cdr3_aa: ASSQGRRGYEQY

j_call: TRBJ1-2
v_call: TRBV5-1
d_call: .
cdr3_aa: ASSLEPGQRGYT

j_call: TRBJ2-7
v_call: TRBV2
d_call: TRBD1
cdr3_aa: ASSGFRDRGYGEQY

j_call: TRBJ2-2
v_call: TRBV2
d_call: .
cdr3_aa: ASSGHRATGELF

j_call: TRBJ2-3
v_call: TRBV27
d_call: .
cdr3_aa: ASRGSTDTQY

j_call: TRBJ2-3
v_call: TRBV25-1
d_call: .
cdr3_aa: ASSAREFADTQY

j_call: TRBJ2-7
v_call: TRBV5-4
d_call: .
cdr3_aa: ASSATGYIYEQY

j_call: TRBJ2-1
v_call: TRBV5-1
d_call: TRBD2
cdr3_aa: ASSIAGLAGGAGSYNEQF

j_call: TRBJ2-3
v_call: TRBV30
d_call: .
cdr3_aa: AWSVGTTDTQY

j_call: TRBJ2-3
v_call: TRBV11-2
d_call: TRBD2
cdr3_aa: ASSSWGGGADTQY

j_call: TRBJ2-1
v_call: TRBV6-1
d_call: TRBD2
cdr3_aa: ASSEALSGLAGNNEQF

j_call: TRBJ2-7
v_call: TRBV10-3
d_call: .
cdr3_aa: AIQEDAASYEQY

j_call: TRBJ1-3
v_call: TRBV9
d_call: .
cdr3_aa: ASSPSIQRNTIY

j_call: TRBJ1-1
v_call: TRBV4-2
d_call: .
cdr3_aa: ASSQVYDGAAEAF

j_call: TRBJ1-1
v_call: TRBV7-2
d_call: .
cdr3_aa: ASSLAFRGTEAF